One and the same sample provided the 4 T cell receptor beta chains below, sequenced in a study of regulatory T cells in long-lasting Graves disease. As for time point: persistent/refractory GD, antithyroid drugs over 5 years with positive TRAb. PBMC RNA served as the TCR library source. Building of the TCR beta libraries involved iRepertoire HTBI primers and Arm-PCR of CDR3 regions. TCRdb recomputed calls from the multiplex PCR reads with MiXCR, one row per CDR3 protein. The sample contains 420,000 or so distinct CDR3 sequences, roughly a quarter of which appear only once. The source material was peripheral blood mononuclear cells (PBMCs), sampled when the disease was refractory, from a patient treated with antithyroid drugs. Receptors originate from a female donor with Graves disease.

This rearrangement joins TRBV7-9 to TRBJ2-2, with TRBD1 matching over 8 bases. The CDR3 totals 16 residues. V was clipped by 2 bases and J by 7 bases; unmatched bases: 9. The V gene's germline CDR1 is SEHNR and CDR2 FQNEAQ (reference sequence). DNA for the CDR3: TGTGCCAGCAGCTTACCAGGGGGCCCCGCGAGCGGGGAGCTGTTTTTT. It yields the protein CASSLPGGPASGELFF. Full variable domain (outside the CDR3, taken from reference TRBV7-9 and TRBJ2-2): DTGVSQNPRHKITKRGQNVTFRCDPISEHNRLYWYRQTLGQGPEFLTYFQNEAQLEKSRLLSDRFSAERPKGSFSTLEIQRTEQGDSAMYLCASSLPGGPASGELFFGEGSRLTVL.

Note on this clonotype: A much larger clone differs by one base, so this may be a read error. The chain couples TRBV9 to TRBJ2-7; TRBD1 agrees at 7 bases. Per germline, CDR1 SGDLS and CDR2 YYNGEE. This CDR3 has 14 residues. The DNA of the CDR3 is TGTGCCAACAGCGTAGTAGGGACAGAGGGCGTGCAGTACTTC. This codes for CANSVVGTEGVQYF.

Worth noting for this clonotype: This may be a read error: a much more frequent sequence differs by one nucleotide. V gene TRBV2 combines with J gene TRBJ1-1; D is uncertain. The germline CDR1 and CDR2 sequences are SNHLY and FYNNEI. The CDR3 consists of 13 residues. Here the CDR3 reads CASTTQSNTEALF. Written as DNA, the CDR3 is TGTGCCAGCACCACACAGTCGAACACTGAAGCTCTCTTT.

This clonotype was counted only a few times. The chain links TRBV18 to TRBJ1-1; TRBD1 matches 7 bases. The germline V gene encodes CDR1 KGHSH and CDR2 LQKENI. V lost 4 bases and J lost 6; bases outside the gene matches: 8. CDR3 length equals 14 residues. The CDR3 DNA follows: TGTGCCAGCTCACTAAAGACAGGGCCTGCTGAAGCTTTCTTT. This codes for CASSLKTGPAEAFF.